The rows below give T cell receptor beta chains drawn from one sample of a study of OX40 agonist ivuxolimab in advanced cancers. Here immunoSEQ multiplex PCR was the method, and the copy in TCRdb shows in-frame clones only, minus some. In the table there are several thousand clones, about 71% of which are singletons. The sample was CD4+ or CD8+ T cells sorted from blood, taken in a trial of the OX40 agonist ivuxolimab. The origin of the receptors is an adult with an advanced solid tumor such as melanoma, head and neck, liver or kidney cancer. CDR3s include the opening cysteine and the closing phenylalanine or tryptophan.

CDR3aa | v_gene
CASSLRGGAYEQYF | TRBV27
CASSVAGSGTDTQYF | TRBV9
CASSPDRGVEQPQHF | TRBV27
CASRTGGNTEAFF | TRBV19
CASSQGLSPRVGYEQYF | TRBV4-3
CASSSAFREVNEQYF | TRBV28
CASSYRQVYEQYF | TRBV5-6
CASSSRTSGSRYEQYF | TRBV7-2
CASSLAGRGSIQYF | TRBV7-2
CASIRDSAEAFF | TRBV6-1
CASSQGLAGSYEQYF | TRBV4-2
CASSQENVVAGGLTGELFF | TRBV4-1
CASSLQGTGELFF | TRBV27
CASKSGRETGELFF | TRBV6-4
CASSFGTGQYEQYF | TRBV11-2
CASSQDSSSTDTQYF | TRBV4-3
CASSPMVGQETQYF | TRBV4-3
CASSLGQNTEAFF | TRBV27
CASSLEGGRADLYEQYF | TRBV7-2
CAGTMGTGSSPLHF | TRBV27
CASSEEVGGRDEQFF | TRBV6-1
CASSQYTGKSEQFF | TRBV5-1
CASFNGENSYEQYF | TRBV2
CASSLSSVSEQFF | TRBV7-3
CASSSGTDENSPLHF | TRBV5-1
CASSARGGSQETQYF | TRBV13
CASSVAWEGGDTQYF | TRBV9
CASKHGQKNSYEQYF | TRBV5-1
CAISETAGTGGRGNTGELFF | TRBV10-3
CASSPIAGVLYNEQFF | TRBV7-6
CASTPDRNTEAFF | TRBV6-6
CSGWTSGPIKVGDEQFF | TRBV29-1
CASSLYQGLGNEQFF | TRBV28
CSVEGGNEQFF | TRBV29-1
CASSEGQEYNEQFF | TRBV2
CARVRNGGADTQYF | TRBV19
CASSLYYRPANYGYTF | TRBV5-1
CASSLGGGVDTEAFF | TRBV7-9
CASSVWDSKPGEQYF | TRBV9
CASSLVQGGNEKLFF | TRBV7-9
CASSAGDSNQPQHF | TRBV5-6
CASSVEWTSLYSTDTQYF | TRBV9
CASSYSIGANTGELFF | TRBV6-5
CASSETDTYGYTF | TRBV6-1
CASTGTYSSYEQYF | TRBV19
CASSYGDSNTEAFF | TRBV6-5